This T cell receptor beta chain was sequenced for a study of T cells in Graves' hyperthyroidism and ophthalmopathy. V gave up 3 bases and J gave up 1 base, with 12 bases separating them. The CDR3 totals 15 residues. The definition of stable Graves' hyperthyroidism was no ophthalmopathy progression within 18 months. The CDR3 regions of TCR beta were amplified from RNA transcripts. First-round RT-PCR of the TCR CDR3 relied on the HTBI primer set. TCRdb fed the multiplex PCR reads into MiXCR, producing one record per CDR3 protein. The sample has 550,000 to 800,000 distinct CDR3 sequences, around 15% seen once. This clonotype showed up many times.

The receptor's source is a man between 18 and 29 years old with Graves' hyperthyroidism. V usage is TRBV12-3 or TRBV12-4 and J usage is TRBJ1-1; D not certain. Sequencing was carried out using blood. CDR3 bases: TGTGCCAGCAGTTTCAGGCCCTGGCAGAACACTGAAGCTTTCTTT. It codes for CASSFRPWQNTEAFF.